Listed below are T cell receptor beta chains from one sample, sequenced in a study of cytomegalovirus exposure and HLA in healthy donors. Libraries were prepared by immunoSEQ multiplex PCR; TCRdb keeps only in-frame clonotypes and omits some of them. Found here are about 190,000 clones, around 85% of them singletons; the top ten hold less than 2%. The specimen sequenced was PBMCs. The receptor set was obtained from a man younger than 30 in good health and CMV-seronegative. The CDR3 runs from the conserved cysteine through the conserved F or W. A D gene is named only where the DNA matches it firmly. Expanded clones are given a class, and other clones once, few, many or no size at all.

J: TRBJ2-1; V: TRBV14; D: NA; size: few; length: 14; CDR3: CASSQDILGGEQFF; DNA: TGTGCCAGCAGCCAAGATATCCTCGGGGGTGAGCAGTTCTTC
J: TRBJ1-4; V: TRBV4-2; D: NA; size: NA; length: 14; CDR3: CASSQGGGLEKLFF; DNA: TGTGCCAGCAGCCAAGGGGGGGGGTTGGAAAAACTGTTTTTT
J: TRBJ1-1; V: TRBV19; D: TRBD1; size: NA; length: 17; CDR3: CASSPPTGTGAITEAFF; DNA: TGTGCCAGTAGTCCACCGACCGGGACAGGGGCTATCACTGAAGCTTTCTTT
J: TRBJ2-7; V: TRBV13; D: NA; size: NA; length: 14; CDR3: CASSLGGNPYEQYF; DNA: TGTGCCAGCAGCTTAGGGGGCAATCCCTACGAGCAGTACTTC
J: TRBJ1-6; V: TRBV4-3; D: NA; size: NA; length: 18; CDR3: CASSQDPPLQVNNSPLHF; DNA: TGCGCCAGCAGCCAAGATCCGCCCCTACAGGTGAATAATTCACCCCTCCACTTT
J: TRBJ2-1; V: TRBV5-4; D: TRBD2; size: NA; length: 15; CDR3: CASSLMAGGPGEQFF; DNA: TGTGCCAGCAGCTTGATGGCGGGGGGGCCAGGTGAGCAGTTCTTC
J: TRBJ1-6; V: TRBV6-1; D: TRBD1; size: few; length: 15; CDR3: CASSEGQGNNSPLHF; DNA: TGTGCCAGCAGTGAAGGACAGGGGAACAATTCACCCCTCCACTTT
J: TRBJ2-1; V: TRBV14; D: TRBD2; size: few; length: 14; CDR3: CASSYGLANNEQFF; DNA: TGTGCCAGCAGCTACGGACTAGCCAACAATGAGCAGTTCTTC
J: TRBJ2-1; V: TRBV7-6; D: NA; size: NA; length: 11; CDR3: CASSQINEQFF; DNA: TGTGCCAGCAGCCAAATTAATGAGCAGTTCTTC
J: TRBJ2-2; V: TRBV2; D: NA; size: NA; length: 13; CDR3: CASGREKSGELFF; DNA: TGTGCCAGCGGAAGGGAGAAGTCCGGGGAGCTGTTTTTT
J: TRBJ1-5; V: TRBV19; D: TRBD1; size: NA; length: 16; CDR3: CASRSLGQGDNQPQHF; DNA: TGTGCCAGTAGATCCCTGGGACAGGGAGATAATCAGCCCCAGCATTTT
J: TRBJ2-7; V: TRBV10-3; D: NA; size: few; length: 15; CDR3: CAITKGGQGAYEQYF; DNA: TGTGCCATCACAAAAGGGGGGCAGGGGGCCTACGAGCAGTACTTC
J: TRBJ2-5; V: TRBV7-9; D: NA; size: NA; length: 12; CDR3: CASSSPEATQYF; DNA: TGTGCCAGCAGCTCCCCCGAGGCGACCCAGTACTTC
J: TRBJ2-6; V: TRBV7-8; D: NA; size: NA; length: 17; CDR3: CASSLRTVHSGANVLTF; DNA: TGTGCCAGCAGCTTGCGGACAGTACACTCTGGGGCCAACGTCCTGACTTTC
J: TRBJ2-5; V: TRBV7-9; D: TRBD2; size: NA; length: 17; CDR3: CASSLDLVRGRQETQYF; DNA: TGTGCCAGCAGCTTAGATTTAGTGCGGGGGAGACAAGAGACCCAGTACTTC
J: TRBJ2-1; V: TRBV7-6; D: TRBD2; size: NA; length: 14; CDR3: CASSQRTGGGDRFF; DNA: TGTGCCAGCAGCCAACGGACTGGCGGGGGGGATCGGTTCTTC
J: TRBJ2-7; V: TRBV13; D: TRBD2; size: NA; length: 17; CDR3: CASSSSSGAGSGREQYF; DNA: TGTGCCAGCAGCTCTAGTAGCGGGGCGGGCTCGGGGCGCGAGCAGTACTTC
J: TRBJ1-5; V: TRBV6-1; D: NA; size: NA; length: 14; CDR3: CAVSSWASNQPQHF; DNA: TGTGCCGTAAGCTCATGGGCGAGCAATCAGCCCCAGCATTTT
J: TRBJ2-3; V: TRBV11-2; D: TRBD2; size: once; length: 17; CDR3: CASSPSSRLAGTDTQYF; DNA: TGTGCCAGCAGTCCATCATCCCGACTAGCGGGTACCGATACGCAGTATTTT
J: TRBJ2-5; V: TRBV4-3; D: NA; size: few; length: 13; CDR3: CASSRGTEETQYF; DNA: TGCGCCAGCAGCCGCGGGACAGAAGAGACCCAGTACTTC
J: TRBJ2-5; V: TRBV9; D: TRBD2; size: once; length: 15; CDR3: CASSPLAGEQETQYF; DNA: TGTGCCAGCAGCCCTCTAGCGGGGGAACAAGAGACCCAGTACTTC
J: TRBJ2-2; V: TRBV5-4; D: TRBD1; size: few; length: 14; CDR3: CASRDRDKDGELFF; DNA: TGTGCCAGCCGTGACAGGGATAAGGACGGGGAGCTGTTTTTT
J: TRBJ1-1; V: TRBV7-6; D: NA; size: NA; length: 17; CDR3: CASSPDFLGGMNTEAFF; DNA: TGTGCCAGCAGCCCGGACTTTCTAGGGGGAATGAACACTGAAGCTTTCTTT
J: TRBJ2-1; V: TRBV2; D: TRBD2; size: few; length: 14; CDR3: CASGLAGEVHEQFF; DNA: TGTGCCAGCGGACTAGCGGGAGAGGTACATGAGCAGTTCTTC
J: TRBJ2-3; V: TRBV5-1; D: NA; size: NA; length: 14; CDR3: CASSFGLRGDTQYF; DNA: TGCGCCAGCAGCTTCGGTCTCAGGGGAGATACGCAGTATTTT
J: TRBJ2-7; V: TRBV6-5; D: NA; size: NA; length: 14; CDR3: CASSYGQGPYEQYF; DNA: TGTGCCAGCAGTTACGGGCAGGGTCCCTACGAGCAGTACTTC
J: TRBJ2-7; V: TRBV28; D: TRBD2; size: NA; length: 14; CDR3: CASSLGLAVYEQYF; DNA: TGTGCCAGCAGTCTCGGACTAGCAGTCTACGAGCAGTACTTC
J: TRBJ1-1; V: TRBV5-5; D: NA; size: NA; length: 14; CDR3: CASSLDLVNTEAFF; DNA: TGTGCCAGCAGCTTGGATCTTGTGAACACTGAAGCTTTCTTT
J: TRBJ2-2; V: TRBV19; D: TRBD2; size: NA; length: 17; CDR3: CASSSGLAVLSTGELFF; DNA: TGTGCCAGTAGTTCGGGACTAGCGGTCCTAAGCACCGGGGAGCTGTTTTTT
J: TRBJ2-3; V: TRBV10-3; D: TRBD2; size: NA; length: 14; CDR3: CAIHGAGVLDTQYF; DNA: TGTGCCATCCATGGCGCGGGGGTTTTAGATACGCAGTATTTT
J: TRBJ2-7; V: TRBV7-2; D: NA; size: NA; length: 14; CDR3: CASSLLGGTYEQYF; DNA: TGTGCCAGCAGCTTGCTTGGGGGGACCTACGAGCAGTACTTC
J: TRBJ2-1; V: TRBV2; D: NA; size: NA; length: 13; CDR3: CASKLSQDNEQFF; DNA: TGTGCCAGCAAGCTCTCTCAGGACAATGAGCAGTTCTTC
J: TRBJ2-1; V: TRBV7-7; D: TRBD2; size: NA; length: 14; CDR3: CASSESGGADEQFF; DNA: TGTGCTAGCAGCGAAAGCGGGGGGGCAGATGAGCAGTTCTTC
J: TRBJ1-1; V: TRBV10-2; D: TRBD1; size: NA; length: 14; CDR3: CASRGDRAISGAFF; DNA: TGCGCCAGCAGAGGGGACAGGGCCATCTCTGGGGCTTTCTTT
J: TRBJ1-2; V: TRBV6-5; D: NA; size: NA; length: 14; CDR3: CASSYSGGKGGYTF; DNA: TGTGCCAGCAGTTACTCGGGCGGGAAGGGTGGCTACACCTTC
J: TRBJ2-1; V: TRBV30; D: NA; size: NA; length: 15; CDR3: CAWGGTGSSYNEQFF; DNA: TGTGCCTGGGGAGGAACAGGGAGCTCCTACAATGAGCAGTTCTTC
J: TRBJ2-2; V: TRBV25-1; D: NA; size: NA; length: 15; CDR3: CASSGGTVYTGELFF; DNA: TGTGCCAGCAGTGGCGGGACTGTTTACACCGGGGAGCTGTTTTTT
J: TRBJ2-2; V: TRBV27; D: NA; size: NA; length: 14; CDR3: CASSPTGSTGELFF; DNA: TGTGCCAGCAGTCCAACGGGGAGCACCGGGGAGCTGTTTTTT
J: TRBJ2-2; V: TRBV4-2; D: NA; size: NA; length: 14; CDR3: CASSHSRGAGELFF; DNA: TGTGCCAGCAGCCATTCCAGGGGAGCCGGGGAGCTGTTTTTT